Listed below are T cell receptor beta chains from one sample, sequenced in a study of CD8 T cells in Susac syndrome. TCRdb independently ran MiXCR on the immunoSEQ multiplex PCR reads; one entry per CDR3 protein. The sample lists around 200,000 distinct CDR3 sequences; 85% to 95% were seen once. Specimen: CD8+ T cells from PBMCs. The receptors shown here come from a human donor with Susac syndrome. The CDR3 runs from the conserved cysteine through the conserved F or W. Each record gives: clone size, J gene, V gene, D gene, CDR3 protein, CDR3 DNA. D genes are given only for firm matches. Size tells how often a clone was seen (once, few, many) or the class of an expanded clone, and some rows leave it out.

clone size: -; J gene: TRBJ1-5; V gene: TRBV6-2/TRBV6-3; D gene: -; CDR3 protein: CASRLGMGGNQPQHF; CDR3 DNA: TGTGCCAGCAGGCTAGGGATGGGAGGCAATCAGCCCCAGCATTTT
clone size: -; J gene: TRBJ2-7; V gene: TRBV9; D gene: -; CDR3 protein: CASSAGGGGIDEQYF; CDR3 DNA: TGTGCCAGCAGCGCCGGGGGAGGAGGGATCGACGAGCAGTACTTC
clone size: -; J gene: TRBJ2-5; V gene: TRBV15; D gene: -; CDR3 protein: CATSTGQETQYF; CDR3 DNA: TGTGCCACCAGCACCGGGCAAGAGACCCAGTACTTC
clone size: -; J gene: TRBJ2-1; V gene: TRBV20-1; D gene: TRBD1; CDR3 protein: CSARRDRAEYNEQFF; CDR3 DNA: TGCAGTGCTAGGAGGGACAGGGCTGAGTACAATGAGCAGTTCTTC
clone size: -; J gene: TRBJ1-6; V gene: TRBV5-6; D gene: -; CDR3 protein: CASSSANSPLHF; CDR3 DNA: TGTGCCAGCAGCTCAGCTAATTCACCCCTCCACTTT
clone size: once; J gene: TRBJ2-7; V gene: TRBV5-4; D gene: TRBD2; CDR3 protein: CASSLLTLAGGPPYEQYF; CDR3 DNA: TGTGCCAGCAGCTTGTTAACACTAGCGGGAGGGCCCCCCTACGAGCAGTACTTC
clone size: -; J gene: TRBJ1-4; V gene: TRBV20-1; D gene: TRBD1; CDR3 protein: CSARDGTGDEKLFF; CDR3 DNA: TGCAGTGCTAGAGATGGGACAGGGGACGAAAAACTGTTTTTT
clone size: -; J gene: TRBJ1-2; V gene: TRBV2; D gene: -; CDR3 protein: CASSGEDGYTF; CDR3 DNA: TGTGCCAGCAGTGGTGAAGATGGCTACACCTTC
clone size: -; J gene: TRBJ2-1; V gene: TRBV20-1; D gene: TRBD2; CDR3 protein: CSASRARTSGSNEQFF; CDR3 DNA: TGCAGTGCTAGTCGCGCGAGGACTAGCGGGAGCAATGAGCAGTTCTTC
clone size: -; J gene: TRBJ1-5; V gene: TRBV20-1; D gene: -; CDR3 protein: CSVGGSLVGPQHF; CDR3 DNA: TGCAGTGTTGGGGGGTCCTTGGTCGGCCCCCAGCATTTT
clone size: -; J gene: TRBJ2-4; V gene: TRBV15; D gene: TRBD2; CDR3 protein: CATSRVGTSGVGYF; CDR3 DNA: TGTGCCACCAGCAGAGTTGGGACTAGCGGGGTTGGGTACTTC
clone size: -; J gene: TRBJ2-7; V gene: TRBV11-1; D gene: -; CDR3 protein: CASSYSEGTYEQYF; CDR3 DNA: TGTGCCAGCAGCTATTCTGAGGGTACCTACGAGCAGTACTTC
clone size: -; J gene: TRBJ2-7; V gene: TRBV7-9; D gene: -; CDR3 protein: CASSLPASYEQYF; CDR3 DNA: TGTGCCAGCAGCTTACCCGCCAGCTACGAGCAGTACTTC
clone size: few; J gene: TRBJ2-7; V gene: TRBV19; D gene: -; CDR3 protein: CASSIAEGGTYEQYF; CDR3 DNA: TGTGCCAGTAGTATAGCGGAGGGAGGTACCTACGAGCAGTACTTC
clone size: -; J gene: TRBJ1-1; V gene: TRBV9; D gene: -; CDR3 protein: CASSEGQTAFGAFF; CDR3 DNA: TGTGCCAGCAGTGAAGGACAGACCGCTTTTGGAGCTTTCTTT
clone size: -; J gene: TRBJ2-3; V gene: TRBV27; D gene: -; CDR3 protein: CASSLAGTSTDTQYF; CDR3 DNA: TGTGCCAGCAGTTTAGCGGGGACTAGCACAGATACGCAGTATTTT
clone size: -; J gene: TRBJ2-7; V gene: TRBV9; D gene: TRBD1; CDR3 protein: CASSAWDSYEQYF; CDR3 DNA: TGTGCCAGCAGCGCGTGGGACAGCTACGAGCAGTACTTC
clone size: -; J gene: TRBJ2-7; V gene: TRBV3-1; D gene: TRBD1; CDR3 protein: CASSQDGTGGHEQYF; CDR3 DNA: TGTGCCAGCAGCCAAGATGGAACAGGGGGCCACGAGCAGTACTTC
clone size: -; J gene: TRBJ2-7; V gene: TRBV28; D gene: -; CDR3 protein: CASSPSRTANYEQYF; CDR3 DNA: TGTGCCAGCAGTCCTTCTCGGACAGCGAACTACGAGCAGTACTTC
clone size: once; J gene: TRBJ2-3; V gene: TRBV12-5; D gene: TRBD2; CDR3 protein: CASGTGGPTDTQYF; CDR3 DNA: TGTGCTAGTGGCACGGGAGGGCCCACAGATACGCAGTATTTT
clone size: -; J gene: TRBJ2-7; V gene: TRBV29-1; D gene: TRBD1; CDR3 protein: CSVRTGQYEQYF; CDR3 DNA: TGCAGCGTTAGGACAGGGCAGTACGAGCAGTACTTC
clone size: -; J gene: TRBJ1-1; V gene: TRBV20-1; D gene: -; CDR3 protein: CSAREWGNTEAFF; CDR3 DNA: TGCAGTGCTAGAGAATGGGGGAACACTGAAGCTTTCTTT
clone size: -; J gene: TRBJ1-1; V gene: TRBV4-1; D gene: -; CDR3 protein: CASSQVSEGKGHTEAFF; CDR3 DNA: TGCGCCAGCAGCCAAGTCTCGGAGGGGAAGGGGCACACTGAAGCTTTCTTT
clone size: -; J gene: TRBJ1-1; V gene: TRBV19; D gene: -; CDR3 protein: CASSISVTEAFF; CDR3 DNA: TGTGCCAGTAGTATATCGGTTACTGAAGCTTTCTTT
clone size: once; J gene: TRBJ2-1; V gene: TRBV10-3; D gene: -; CDR3 protein: CAISSGTGLHNEQFF; CDR3 DNA: TGTGCCATCAGCTCCGGGACGGGCCTGCACAATGAGCAGTTCTTC
clone size: -; J gene: TRBJ2-3; V gene: TRBV30; D gene: -; CDR3 protein: CAWSFGQRISTDTQYF; CDR3 DNA: TGTGCCTGGAGTTTCGGACAGAGAATTAGCACAGATACGCAGTATTTT
clone size: -; J gene: TRBJ2-5; V gene: TRBV5-4; D gene: -; CDR3 protein: CASSYAGSGETQYF; CDR3 DNA: TGTGCCAGCAGCTATGCAGGGTCGGGCGAGACCCAGTACTTC
clone size: -; J gene: TRBJ2-7; V gene: TRBV9; D gene: -; CDR3 protein: CASSVGLGYYEQYF; CDR3 DNA: TGTGCCAGCAGCGTAGGGCTGGGCTACTACGAGCAGTACTTC
clone size: -; J gene: TRBJ2-1; V gene: TRBV19; D gene: -; CDR3 protein: CASSIGQGSGNEQFF; CDR3 DNA: TGTGCCAGTAGTATCGGGCAGGGTTCAGGCAATGAGCAGTTCTTC
clone size: -; J gene: TRBJ1-2; V gene: TRBV3-1; D gene: -; CDR3 protein: CASSHLYPQEGYTF; CDR3 DNA: TGTGCCAGCAGCCACTTATATCCACAGGAAGGCTACACCTTC
clone size: -; J gene: TRBJ2-1; V gene: TRBV13; D gene: -; CDR3 protein: CASSLAYDNEQFF; CDR3 DNA: TGTGCCAGCAGCTTAGCCTACGACAATGAGCAGTTCTTC
clone size: -; J gene: TRBJ2-3; V gene: TRBV15; D gene: -; CDR3 protein: CATSGVWDTTDTQYF; CDR3 DNA: TGTGCCACCAGCGGAGTATGGGACACCACAGATACGCAGTATTTT
clone size: -; J gene: TRBJ1-5; V gene: TRBV20-1; D gene: -; CDR3 protein: CSASEGSNQPQHF; CDR3 DNA: TGCAGTGCTAGTGAGGGGAGCAATCAGCCCCAGCATTTT
clone size: -; J gene: TRBJ2-2; V gene: TRBV20-1; D gene: -; CDR3 protein: CSARIPPAEEPNTGELFF; CDR3 DNA: TGCAGTGCTAGAATACCCCCCGCCGAAGAGCCGAACACCGGGGAGCTGTTTTTT
clone size: -; J gene: TRBJ1-5; V gene: TRBV14; D gene: -; CDR3 protein: CASREGQYNQPQHF; CDR3 DNA: TGTGCCAGCAGGGAAGGCCAGTACAATCAGCCCCAGCATTTT
clone size: -; J gene: TRBJ2-6; V gene: TRBV4-1; D gene: -; CDR3 protein: CASSQDRVELSSGANVLTF; CDR3 DNA: TGCGCCAGCAGCCAAGATCGGGTAGAGCTTAGCTCTGGGGCCAACGTCCTGACTTTC
clone size: -; J gene: TRBJ1-4; V gene: TRBV5-1; D gene: -; CDR3 protein: CASRGALAAEKLFF; CDR3 DNA: TGCGCCAGCAGGGGAGCCTTGGCGGCAGAAAAACTGTTTTTT
clone size: -; J gene: TRBJ2-2; V gene: TRBV5-4; D gene: -; CDR3 protein: CASSFWGAGELFF; CDR3 DNA: TGTGCCAGCAGCTTCTGGGGCGCCGGGGAGCTGTTTTTT
clone size: -; J gene: TRBJ1-2; V gene: TRBV27; D gene: -; CDR3 protein: CASRRLQGSGGYTF; CDR3 DNA: TGTGCCAGCAGACGACTTCAGGGGTCGGGTGGCTACACCTTC
clone size: -; J gene: TRBJ2-7; V gene: TRBV12-3/TRBV12-4; D gene: TRBD1; CDR3 protein: CASSRTGIIDEQYF; CDR3 DNA: TGTGCCAGCAGTAGGACAGGGATCATAGACGAGCAGTACTTC
clone size: -; J gene: TRBJ2-7; V gene: TRBV12-3/TRBV12-4; D gene: -; CDR3 protein: CASSLATSADEQYF; CDR3 DNA: TGTGCCAGCAGTCTTGCGACTAGTGCGGACGAGCAGTACTTC
clone size: -; J gene: TRBJ2-7; V gene: TRBV6-6; D gene: -; CDR3 protein: CASSYSGGNEQYF; CDR3 DNA: TGTGCCAGCAGTTACTCCGGGGGTAACGAGCAGTACTTC
clone size: -; J gene: TRBJ2-7; V gene: TRBV15; D gene: TRBD1; CDR3 protein: CATSRDGTAYEQYF; CDR3 DNA: TGTGCCACCAGCAGAGACGGGACAGCCTACGAGCAGTACTTC